The 9 T cell receptor beta chains presented below share a single source sample, sequenced in a study of T-cell memory formation after mild COVID-19. TCRdb reanalysed the 5' RACE reads using MiXCR and keeps one entry per CDR3 protein. This table holds hundreds of thousands of distinct CDR3 sequences, about 20% found once. Sequenced sample: PBMCs or a T cell subset sorted from them (not recorded which). Receptors were obtained from an adult woman who had mild COVID-19 (a few samples of this study predate the infection). Cell type and time point are not known.

The rearrangement links TRBV24-1 to TRBJ1-1; tentatively, D is TRBD1 (5 bases). The ends were cut back, 7 bases at V and 1 base at J, with 6 bases in the middle. CDR3 length: 12 amino acids. CDR1 is KGHDR and CDR2 is SFDVKD in the germline V gene. CDR3 nucleotides: TGTGCCACCAGGGACAAGAACACTGAAGCTTTCTTT. Encoded protein: CATRDKNTEAFF.

The rearrangement links TRBV28 to TRBJ2-2; TRBD1 agrees at 9 bases. Per the germline V gene, CDR1 is MDHEN and CDR2 is SYDVKM. The CDR3 runs 14 residues. V shed 8 bases, J shed 1 base, and the junction held 2 bases outside the gene matches. CDR3 nucleotide sequence: TGTGCCAGCCTGGACAGGGGGAACACCGGGGAGCTGTTTTTT. Protein product: CASLDRGNTGELFF.

This chain connects TRBV5-1 to TRBJ2-1; 7 nucleotides line up with TRBD1. The germline gives CDR1 SGHRS, CDR2 YFSETQ. The CDR3 consists of 14 residues. V lost 5 bases, J lost 5 bases, and 7 bases stayed unmatched. The CDR3 bases are TGCGCCAGCAGAACACGGACAGGCGACAATGAGCAGTTCTTC. This sequence encodes CASRTRTGDNEQFF.

The chain recombines TRBV2 with TRBJ1-6; D unclear. The CDR3 length is 11 residues. Germline lookup yields CDR1 SNHLY and CDR2 FYNNEI. Trimming cost V 2 bases and J 17 bases, with 10 bases left between them. The CDR3 sequence: CASSEMGGVHF. The CDR3, as DNA: TGTGCCAGCAGTGAAATGGGAGGAGTCCACTTT.

V and J are TRBV2 and TRBJ1-1; no clear D gene. The CDR3 extends over 13 amino acids. Trimming removed 3 bases from V and 12 bases from J, with 17 bases in between. Germline CDR1 reads SNHLY; CDR2 reads FYNNEI. The CDR3 is CASSDTKNELPFF. The CDR3 region has the DNA TGTGCCAGCAGTGACACAAAGAACGAATTACCTTTCTTT.

This clonotype was detected only once. The rearrangement uses TRBV6-5 and TRBJ2-7; D gene unclear. The ends were cut back, 2 bases at V and 2 bases at J, with 10 bases in the middle. The CDR3 is 14 residues long. Germline V gene sequence: CDR1 MNHEY, CDR2 SVGAGI. The CDR3 is CASSYATGPYEQYF. In nucleotides, the CDR3 is TGTGCCAGCAGTTACGCGACCGGGCCCTACGAGCAGTACTTC.

This chain connects TRBV11-2 to TRBJ2-7; 11 bases line up with TRBD2. V shed 5 bases, J shed 1 base, and the junction held 4 bases outside the gene matches. This CDR3 comprises 15 residues. Per germline, CDR1 SGHAT and CDR2 FQNNGV. The CDR3 sequence is CASSIAGGLSYEQYF. CDR3 sequence (DNA): TGTGCCAGCAGCATAGCGGGAGGGCTGTCCTACGAGCAGTACTTC.

The V gene is TRBV7-2, the J gene TRBJ1-5; D perhaps matches TRBD1 (6 bases). The CDR3 contains 15 residues. CDR1 is SGHTA, CDR2 FQGNSA, per germline. Trimming took 4 bases from V and 6 from J, leaving 16 bases between them. In DNA form, the CDR3 reads TGTGCCAGCAGCTCCGGCGTGGCAGGGGCTCAGCCCCAGCATTTT. It specifies CASSSGVAGAQPQHF.

This chain connects TRBV4-3 to TRBJ2-4, with 10 nucleotides matching TRBD1. The CDR3 is 18 residues long. The V gene's germline CDR1 is LGHNA and CDR2 YSLEER. The V segment lost 0 bases and the J segment 5 bases; nucleotides outside the gene matches: 10. DNA of the CDR3: TGCGCCAGCAGCCAAGAATACAATACCGGGACAGGGGAAAACATTCAGTACTTC. Its translation: CASSQEYNTGTGENIQYF.